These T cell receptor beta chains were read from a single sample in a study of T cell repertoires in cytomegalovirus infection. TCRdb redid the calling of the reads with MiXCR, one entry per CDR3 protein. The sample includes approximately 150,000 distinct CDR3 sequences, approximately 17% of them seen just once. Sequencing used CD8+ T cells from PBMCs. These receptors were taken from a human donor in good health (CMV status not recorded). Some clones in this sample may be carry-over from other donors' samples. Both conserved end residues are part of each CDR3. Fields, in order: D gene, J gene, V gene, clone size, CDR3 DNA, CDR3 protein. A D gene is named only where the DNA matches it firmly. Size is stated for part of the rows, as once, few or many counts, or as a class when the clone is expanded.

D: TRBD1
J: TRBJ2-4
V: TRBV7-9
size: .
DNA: TGTGCCAGCAGCCTGGGGACAGAAAGTCAAAACAGTCAGTACTTC
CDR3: CASSLGTESQNSQYF

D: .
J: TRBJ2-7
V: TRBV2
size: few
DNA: TGTGCCAGCAGTGCGCCGGCCACCTACGAGCAGTACTTC
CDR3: CASSAPATYEQYF

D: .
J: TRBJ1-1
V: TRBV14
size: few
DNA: TGTGCCAGCAGCCAAGACCCAGGTACAGGGAAAGCTTTCTTT
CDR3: CASSQDPGTGKAFF

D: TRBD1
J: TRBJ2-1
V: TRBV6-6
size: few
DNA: TGTGCCAGCAGTTATCCCGGACAGGGGATTCGTGAGCAGTTCTTC
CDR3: CASSYPGQGIREQFF

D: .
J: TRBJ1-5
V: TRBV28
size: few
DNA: TGTGCCAGCAGCGATGACTGGGATCAGCCCCAGCATTTT
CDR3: CASSDDWDQPQHF

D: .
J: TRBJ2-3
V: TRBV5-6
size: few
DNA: TGTGCCAGCAGCTTTCCCCAGGGGTCCCTTAATACGCAGTATTTT
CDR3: CASSFPQGSLNTQYF

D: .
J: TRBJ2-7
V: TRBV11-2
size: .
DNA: TGTGCCAGCCAGGAGGGAGCATACGAGCAGTACTTC
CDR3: CASQEGAYEQYF

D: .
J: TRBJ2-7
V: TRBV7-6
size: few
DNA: TGTGCCAGCAGCCCTCTCGCTAGCGAGCAGTACTTC
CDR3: CASSPLASEQYF

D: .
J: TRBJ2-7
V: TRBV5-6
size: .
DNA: TGTGCCAGCAGCCCCGGGTGGAACTCCTACGAGCAGTACTTC
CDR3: CASSPGWNSYEQYF

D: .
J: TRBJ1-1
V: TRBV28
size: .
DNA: TGTGCCAGCAGCAACCGACCGGGACACCCAACCATGAACACTGAAGCTTTCTTT
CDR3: CASSNRPGHPTMNTEAFF

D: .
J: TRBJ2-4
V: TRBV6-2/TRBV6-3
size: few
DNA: TGTGCCAGCAGTTACTGGGTGGAACTTCTAGCCAAAAACATTCAGTACTTC
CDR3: CASSYWVELLAKNIQYF

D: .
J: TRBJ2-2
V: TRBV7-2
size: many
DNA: TGTGCCAGCAGGGCTAGAGCGAACACCGGGGAGCTGTTTTTT
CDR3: CASRARANTGELFF

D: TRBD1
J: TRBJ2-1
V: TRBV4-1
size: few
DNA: TGCGCCAGCAGCCAAGGACAGGGAAGCTCCTACAATGAGCAGTTCTTC
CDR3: CASSQGQGSSYNEQFF

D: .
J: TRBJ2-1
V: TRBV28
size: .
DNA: TGTGCCAGCAGTCTGGCGGGTCAAAGAGAGTACAATGAGCAGTTCTTC
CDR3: CASSLAGQREYNEQFF

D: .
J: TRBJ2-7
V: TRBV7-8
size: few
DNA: TGTGCCAGCAGCTTAGGGCGAGGACAGAGAGACTACGAGCAGTACTTC
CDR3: CASSLGRGQRDYEQYF

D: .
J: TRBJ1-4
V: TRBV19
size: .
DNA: TGTGCCAGTAGTGTCCTCATGGAGGAAAAACTGTTTTTT
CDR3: CASSVLMEEKLFF

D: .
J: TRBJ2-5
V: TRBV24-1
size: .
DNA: TGTGCCACCAGTGATATCCAAGAGACCCAGTACTTC
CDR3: CATSDIQETQYF

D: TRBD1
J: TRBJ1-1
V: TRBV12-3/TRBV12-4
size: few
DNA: TGTGCCAGCAGACAGGGGTTTGGAGAAGCTTTCTTT
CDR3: CASRQGFGEAFF

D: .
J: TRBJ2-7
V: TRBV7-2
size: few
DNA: TGTGCCAGCAGCGGGGGGAGAACCTACGAGCTGTACTTC
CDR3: CASSGGRTYELYF

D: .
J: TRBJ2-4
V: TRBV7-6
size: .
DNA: TGTGCCAGCAGCTTTGGAGGGGTAGGAAACATTCAGTACTTC
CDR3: CASSFGGVGNIQYF

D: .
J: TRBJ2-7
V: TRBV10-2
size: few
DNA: TGCGCCAGCAGTGCAGGAACAGGGCCGTCCTACGAGCAGTACTTC
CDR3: CASSAGTGPSYEQYF

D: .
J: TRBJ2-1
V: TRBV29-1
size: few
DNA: TGCACCATTTCCCCCGGAAGGGCGGTTGGGGCTTACAATGAGCAGTTCTTC
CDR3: CTISPGRAVGAYNEQFF

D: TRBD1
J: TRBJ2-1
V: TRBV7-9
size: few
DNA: TGTGCCAGCAGCATCGGACAGGGGGCTAATGAGCAGTTCTTC
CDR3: CASSIGQGANEQFF

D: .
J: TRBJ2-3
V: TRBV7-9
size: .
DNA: TGTGCCAGCAGCACTCGGACTACCGGCACAGATACGCAGTATTTT
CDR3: CASSTRTTGTDTQYF

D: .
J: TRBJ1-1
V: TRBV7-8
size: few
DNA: TGTGCCAGCAGCTTAGGGGAAGGCAGGGAAGCTTTCTTT
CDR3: CASSLGEGREAFF

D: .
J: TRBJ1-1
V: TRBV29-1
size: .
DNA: TGCAGCGTCGGGACAAACATGAACACTGAAGCTTTCTTT
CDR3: CSVGTNMNTEAFF

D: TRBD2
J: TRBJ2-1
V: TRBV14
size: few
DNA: TGTGCCAGCAGCCAGCAAGCGGGGGCCGATGAGCAGTTCTTC
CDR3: CASSQQAGADEQFF

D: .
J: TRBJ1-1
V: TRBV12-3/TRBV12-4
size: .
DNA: TGTGCCAGCAGAGGGGCCCCTGGGACTGAAGCTTTCTTT
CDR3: CASRGAPGTEAFF

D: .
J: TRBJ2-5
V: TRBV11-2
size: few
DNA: TGTGCCAGCAGCTTAGATCTTGGCAGCACCGACCGAGAGACCCAGTACTTC
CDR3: CASSLDLGSTDRETQYF

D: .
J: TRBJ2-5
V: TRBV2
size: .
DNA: TGTGCCAGCAGTGACGGGCAGGGCGGGAAGGTACAAGAGACCCAGTACTTC
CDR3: CASSDGQGGKVQETQYF

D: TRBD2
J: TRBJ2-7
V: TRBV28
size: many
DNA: TGTGCCAGCAGCCGACCATCAAGCGGGAGTTCCTACGAGCAGTACTTC
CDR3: CASSRPSSGSSYEQYF

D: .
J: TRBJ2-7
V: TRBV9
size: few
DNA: TGTGCCAGCAGCACCCACCTCACAGGGTCCGGCGAGCAGTACTTC
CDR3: CASSTHLTGSGEQYF

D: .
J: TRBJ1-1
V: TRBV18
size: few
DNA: TGTGCCAGCTCACCCACGGAGTACACTGAAGCTTTCTTT
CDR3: CASSPTEYTEAFF

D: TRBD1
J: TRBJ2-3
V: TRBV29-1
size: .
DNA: TGCAGCGTTCGGACAGGGGAAACAGATACGCAGTATTTT
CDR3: CSVRTGETDTQYF

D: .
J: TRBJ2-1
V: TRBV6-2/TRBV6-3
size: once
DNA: TGTGCCAGCAGGCCCGGGAGCTGGGAGCAGTTCTTC
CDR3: CASRPGSWEQFF

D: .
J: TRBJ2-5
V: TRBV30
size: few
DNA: TGTGCCTGGACCCGCTCAGAGACCCAGTACTTC
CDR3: CAWTRSETQYF

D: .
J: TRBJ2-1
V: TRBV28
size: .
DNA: TGTGCCAGCAGTTTATGGGGAAGCGAGCAGTTCTTC
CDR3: CASSLWGSEQFF

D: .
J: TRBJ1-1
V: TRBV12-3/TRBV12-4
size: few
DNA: TGTGCCAGCCGATTAGGGGGGGACACTGAAGCTTTCTTT
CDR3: CASRLGGDTEAFF